The 21 T cell receptor beta chains below all came from one sample that was sequenced in a study of blood T cell repertoires in COVID-19. The protocol was immunoSEQ multiplex PCR, while the TCRdb copy is restricted to in-frame clones and leaves out a portion. Among fewer than 250,000 clones listed, around 90% were seen once. The sequenced sample was peripheral blood. These receptors all come from a man aged 30 to 45 with COVID-19, enrolled during active disease.

The chain uses TRBV6-1 and TRBJ1-2, with 10 bases matching TRBD1. There are 15 residues in the CDR3. Looked up from germline, CDR1 is MNHNS and CDR2 is SASEGT. Unmatched junction bases numbered 2, after V lost 0 bases and J lost 4 bases. The CDR3 DNA reads TGTGCCAGCAGTGAAGCGGACAGGGGGACCTATGGCTACACCTTC. Its protein product is CASSEADRGTYGYTF.

The chain combines TRBV3-1 (or the pseudogene TRBV3-2) with TRBJ2-1; D not certain. This CDR3 region has 15 residues. Per the germline V gene, CDR1 is LGHDT and CDR2 is YNNKEL (reference sequence). The ends were cut back, 1 base at V and 5 bases at J, with 12 bases in the middle. This CDR3 is CASSQGALVDNEQFF. CDR3 DNA: TGTGCCAGCAGCCAAGGGGCGCTGGTTGACAATGAGCAGTTCTTC.

The chain has TRBV11-2 and TRBJ2-1; D is possibly TRBD1 (5 bases). V lost 6 bases and J lost 2, with 8 bases in between. The CDR3 sequence is 13 residues long. Looked up from germline, CDR1 is SGHAT and CDR2 is FQNNGV. CDR3 in DNA: TGTGCCAGCAGACAGGTAACCTACAATGAGCAGTTCTTC. It encodes CASRQVTYNEQFF.

The V and J genes are TRBV10-3 and TRBJ1-1, with 12 nucleotides matching TRBD1. Germline trimming cut 3 bases from V and 1 base from J; bases unmatched to any gene: 3. Per germline, CDR1 ENHRY and CDR2 SYGVKD. The CDR3 loop spans 16 amino acids. CDR3 nucleotides: TGTGCCATCAGTGACTGGGACAGGGGGCAGAACACTGAAGCTTTCTTT. It translates to CAISDWDRGQNTEAFF.

The chain uses TRBV2 and TRBJ1-6, with a tentative D call TRBD1 (5 bases). Germline V gene lookup returns CDR1 SNHLY and CDR2 FYNNEI. V was trimmed by 7 bases and J by 5 bases, leaving 12 bases between them. The CDR3 runs 14 residues. CDR3: CASTPTANNSPLHF. The CDR3 nucleotides read TGTGCCAGCACTCCGACAGCGAATAATTCACCCCTCCACTTT.

CDR3 DNA: TGTGCCAGCAGTGGAGGACAGTACACCGGGGAGCTGTTTTTT. It yields the protein CASSGGQYTGELFF. V is TRBV6-4 and J is TRBJ2-2; weak D call: TRBD1 (6 bases). The CDR3 is 14 amino acids. Per germline, CDR1 MRHNA and CDR2 SNTAGT. V gave up 4 bases and J gave up 3 bases, with 9 bases separating them.

V usage is TRBV3-1 (or the pseudogene TRBV3-2) and J usage is TRBJ1-2; 7 nucleotides agree with TRBD1. Trimming took 5 bases from V and 7 from J; bases not matched to a gene: 16. The CDR3 is 16 residues long. Germline assignment: CDR1 LGHDT and CDR2 YNNKEL (reference sequence). The CDR3 loop is CASSGFPRSTGFGYTF. CDR3 sequence (DNA): TGTGCCAGCAGCGGGTTTCCACGATCGACAGGGTTTGGCTACACCTTC.

The CDR3 DNA reads as TGTGCCAGCAGCGCCCGGACTAGCGGGGGCCCTATCTACGAGCAGTACTTC. Its protein is CASSARTSGGPIYEQYF. The chain has TRBV13 and TRBJ2-7; 13 bases line up with TRBD2. The junction had 10 bases not matched to a gene; V was cut back by 5 bases and J by 3 bases. The CDR3 has 17 residues. Germline V gene lookup returns CDR1 PRHDT and CDR2 FYEKMQ (reference sequence).

The chain links TRBV27 to TRBJ1-2, with 9 positions matching TRBD1. Germline CDR1 MNHEY, CDR2 SMNVEV (reference sequence). The CDR3 has 15 amino acids. V trimming: 3 bases; J trimming: 3 bases; junction bases outside the gene matches: 5. The CDR3 nucleotides read TGTGCCAGCAGTTTGGACAGGGGCATGTACTATGGCTACACCTTC. Amino acid sequence: CASSLDRGMYYGYTF.

This clone was detected only once. The genes are TRBV29-1 and TRBJ2-3; the D gene is possibly TRBD1 (6 bases). Trimming left V 4 bases short and J 6 bases short, with 23 bases between. The length of the CDR3 is 16 residues. Germline CDR1 reads SQVTM; CDR2 reads ANQGSEA. Here the CDR3 reads CSVGVAPGQEADTQYF. The CDR3 DNA is TGCAGCGTTGGGGTTGCGCCGGGACAAGAGGCTGATACGCAGTATTTT.

This chain joins TRBV13 and TRBJ1-2; D not certain. The germline V and J ends were trimmed by 2 bases and 1 base, with 20 bases remaining between them. CDR3 length: 18 residues. Germline CDR1 and CDR2: PRHDT and FYEKMQ (reference sequence). Here the CDR3 DNA reads TGTGCCAGCAGCTTAACCCCCGCCATCCCCAGAAATAACTATGGCTACACCTTC. Its protein product is CASSLTPAIPRNNYGYTF.

The gene calls are TRBV6-2 or TRBV6-3 and TRBJ2-7, with TRBD1 identical over 11 bases. V lost 1 base and J lost 7; bases outside the gene matches: 6. Germline CDR1 MNHEY, CDR2 SVGEGT. This CDR3 is 15 amino acids long. Here the CDR3 reads CASSYFGTGGEEQYF. CDR3 sequence (DNA): TGTGCCAGCAGTTACTTTGGGACAGGGGGTGAAGAGCAGTACTTC.

This CDR3 is CASSLGQGLGQPQHF. CDR3 nucleotides: TGTGCCAGCAGCCTAGGACAGGGGTTAGGTCAGCCCCAGCATTTT. The rearrangement joins TRBV7-9 to TRBJ1-5; TRBD1 matches at 9 bases. This CDR3 has 15 residues. CDR1 SEHNR and CDR2 FQNEAQ come from the germline V gene (reference sequence). With V trimmed by 5 bases and J by 6 bases, 8 bases remained unmatched.

The rearrangement uses TRBV9 and TRBJ1-2, with TRBD1 as a possible D gene (6 bases). Germline CDR1 is SGDLS and CDR2 is YYNGEE. V was clipped by 0 bases and J by 5 bases, with 11 bases between them. The CDR3 has 14 amino acids. This chain's CDR3 is CASSVGGGRYGYTF. CDR3 in DNA: TGTGCCAGCAGCGTAGGTGGGGGCAGGTATGGCTACACCTTC.

This sequence joins TRBV19 and TRBJ1-5; the D is unclear. CDR3 length: 13 amino acids. Trimming cost V 7 bases and J 7 bases, with 14 bases left between them. CDR1 LNHDA and CDR2 SQIVND come from the germline V gene (reference sequence). In DNA form, the CDR3 reads TGTGCCAGTAACCACGGAGGGATACAGCCCCAGCATTTT. Residues: CASNHGGIQPQHF.

The chain combines TRBV4-1 with TRBJ1-2, with 8 bases fitting TRBD1. V was pared by 3 bases and J by 3 bases, with 9 bases of the junction left unmatched. The CDR3 has 16 residues. Germline V gene lookup returns CDR1 MGHRA and CDR2 YSYEKL. The CDR3 region is CASSQPNRGKDYGYTF. The CDR3 DNA follows: TGCGCCAGCAGCCAGCCAAACAGGGGGAAAGACTATGGCTACACCTTC.

This chain connects TRBV6-1 to TRBJ2-3, with 14 bases aligning to TRBD2. Germline V CDR1 and CDR2: MNHNS, SASEGT. The CDR3 totals 17 residues. Trimming removed 0 bases from V and 1 base from J; junction bases left unmatched: 0. The CDR3 DNA is TGTGCCAGCAGTGAAGCGGGACTAGCGGGGGGCACAGATACGCAGTATTTT. Translating gives CASSEAGLAGGTDTQYF.

V usage is TRBV27 and J usage is TRBJ2-1; D may be TRBD1 (5 bases). Germline loops: CDR1 MNHEY, CDR2 SMNVEV (reference sequence). V was shortened by 0 bases and J by 2 bases, with 11 bases between the two germline ends. This CDR3 has 16 amino acids. The CDR3 DNA follows: TGTGCCAGCAGTTTATCGGGCGGACACCCCTACAATGAGCAGTTCTTC. This gives the protein CASSLSGGHPYNEQFF.

The chain couples TRBV30 to TRBJ1-2; TRBD1 might be the D (5 bases). Germline V lookup: CDR1 GTSNPN, CDR2 SVGIG (reference sequence). V was pared by 7 bases and J by 8 bases, with 20 bases between. The CDR3 is made up of 13 amino acids. The DNA for the CDR3 is TGTGCCTACCAACAGGTCGACAAGGGGGGCTACACCTTC. Encoded protein: CAYQQVDKGGYTF.

This chain uses TRBV9 with TRBJ2-5, with 8 bases that match TRBD1. Germline V gene data show CDR1 as SGDLS and CDR2 as YYNGEE. J was trimmed by 5 bases and V by 4 bases; bases with no gene match: 10. The CDR3 runs to 15 residues. The CDR3 protein is CASSSPGGSWETQYF. CDR3 nucleotides: TGTGCCAGCAGCTCACCAGGGGGCTCTTGGGAGACCCAGTACTTC.

The CDR3 coding sequence is TGTGCCAGCAGCGGGAGCAAATCCTACGAGCAGTACTTC. Protein: CASSGSKSYEQYF. The J gene is TRBJ2-7, the V gene TRBV21-1; the listed D gene, TRBD2, was not tested against the DNA. TRBV21-1 is noted as a pseudogene. The CDR3 is 13 residues long.